One and the same sample provided the 30 T cell receptor beta chains below, sequenced in a study of T cells in localized non-small cell lung cancer. Profiling relied on immunoSEQ multiplex PCR, and the TCRdb table lists in-frame clones only, not all of them. The sample has just under 20,000 clones; 70% to 90% are singletons. Source: peripheral blood, taken before any cancer treatment. The receptor set was obtained from a man between 40 and 70 years old with stage I lung adenocarcinoma.

The chain employs TRBV7-2 and TRBJ2-1, with 7 bases aligning to TRBD1. The CDR3 has 14 amino acids. J lost 6 bases, V lost 2 bases, and 4 bases had no gene match. Germline CDR1 reads SGHTA; CDR2 reads FQGNSA. In DNA form, the CDR3 reads TGTGCCAGCAGCTTAATGCAGGGGGTCAATGAGCAGTTCTTC. It is translated as CASSLMQGVNEQFF.

The CDR3 region has the DNA TGTGCCACCAGCAGAGGACAGACCAAGGAAGAGACCCAGTACTTC. Protein product: CATSRGQTKEETQYF. The V call is TRBV15, the J call TRBJ2-5; a possible D gene is TRBD1 (5 bases). The V end lost 1 base, the J end lost 3 bases, and 12 bases lay between the germline ends. There are 15 residues in the CDR3. The germline gives CDR1 LNHNV, CDR2 YYDKDF (reference sequence).

The chain uses TRBV4-1 and TRBJ2-3, with TRBD2 identical over 7 bases. With 3 bases clipped from V and 2 bases from J, the junction kept 5 bases outside the gene matches. The CDR3 covers 15 residues. Germline CDR1 and CDR2: MGHRA and YSYEKL. In nucleotides, the CDR3 is TGCGCCAGCAGCCATACTAGCGCTCCCACAGATACGCAGTATTTT. Its protein is CASSHTSAPTDTQYF.

CDR3 sequence: CASSQGSGLSIYEQYF. For the CDR3, the DNA is TGTGCCAGCAGCCAAGGATCCGGGCTTTCTATCTACGAGCAGTACTTC. J is TRBJ2-7 and V is TRBV14; D remains unclear. Trimming removed 1 base at V and 3 bases at J, with 16 bases between. CDR1 and CDR2 (germline): SGHDN, FVKESK. This CDR3 region has 16 residues.

The chain recombines TRBV9 with TRBJ1-4, with 7 bases that match TRBD1. This CDR3 contains 15 residues. The germline CDR1 and CDR2 sequences are SGDLS and YYNGEE. V shed 4 bases and J 5 bases; nucleotides not matched to a gene: 8. The CDR3 DNA is TGTGCCAGCAGCCTCCGGGGACAGCCCAATGAAAAACTGTTTTTT. Translation: CASSLRGQPNEKLFF.

This chain joins TRBV27 and TRBJ1-1; possible D gene TRBD1, 5 bases. Between the trimmed V and J ends, which lost 1 base and 0 bases, there was a span of 9 bases. Germline CDR1 and CDR2: MNHEY and SMNVEV (reference sequence). This CDR3 region has 15 residues. The CDR3 loop is CASSLLAGLNTEAFF. The CDR3 DNA reads TGTGCCAGCAGTTTATTGGCAGGGTTGAACACTGAAGCTTTCTTT.

The V gene is TRBV27, the J gene TRBJ2-4; D assignment may be TRBD1 or TRBD2 (5 bases each). The CDR3 contains 12 residues. V lost 8 bases to trimming and J lost 9 bases, with 14 bases between them. Germline V gene lookup returns CDR1 MNHEY and CDR2 SMNVEV (reference sequence). The CDR3, as DNA: TGTGCCAGCCCTGGACTGGGGGTCATTCAGTACTTC. This translates into CASPGLGVIQYF.

About this clone itself: Other DNA sequences in the same sample also yield this CDR3. The chain has TRBV30 and TRBJ2-3; tentative D call: TRBD1 (6 bases). The CDR3 is made up of 13 amino acids. The germline V gene encodes CDR1 GTSNPN and CDR2 SVGIG (reference sequence). Trimming left V 0 bases short and J 3 bases short, with 7 bases between. CDR3 loop: CAWSVQGTDTQYF. In DNA form, the CDR3 reads TGTGCCTGGAGTGTTCAGGGGACAGATACGCAGTATTTT.

The V call is TRBV5-6, the J call TRBJ2-3; 7 positions agree with TRBD1. The ends lost 0 bases at V and 6 bases at J; junction bases unmatched: 7. The CDR3 consists of 15 residues. CDR1 is SGHDT, CDR2 YYEEEE, per germline. The CDR3 protein is CASSLENRGRDTQYF. CDR3 DNA sequence: TGTGCCAGCAGCTTGGAAAACAGGGGTCGGGATACGCAGTATTTT.

This rearrangement joins TRBV27 to TRBJ2-3; D is unresolved. V lost 5 bases to trimming and J lost 2 bases, with 17 bases between them. The CDR3 covers 16 residues. Germline V gives CDR1 MNHEY, CDR2 SMNVEV (reference sequence). The CDR3 region is CASSRTPASPTDTQYF. The CDR3 DNA reads as TGTGCCAGCAGTCGAACCCCTGCGAGTCCCACAGATACGCAGTATTTT.

The chain combines TRBV7-6 with TRBJ1-3, with D perhaps matching TRBD1 (5 bases). The CDR3 runs to 17 residues. V gave up 0 bases and J gave up 2 bases, with 14 bases separating them. The germline V gene encodes CDR1 SGHVS and CDR2 FNYEAQ. The CDR3 nucleotides read TGTGCCAGCAGCTTAGCCTCAGGGTTCTTCCCTGGAAACACCATATATTTT. Translating it yields CASSLASGFFPGNTIYF.

This chain connects TRBV19 to TRBJ1-1, with D unresolved. CDR1 and CDR2 from the germline V gene are LNHDA and SQIVND (reference sequence). Trimming removed 1 base from V and 1 base from J, with 4 bases in between. The CDR3 contains 13 residues. The CDR3 loop reads CASSIVANTEAFF. The CDR3 DNA is TGTGCCAGTAGTATAGTTGCGAACACTGAAGCTTTCTTT.

The chain recombines TRBV6-1 with TRBJ1-2; D is unclear. This CDR3 region has 15 residues. Trimming took off 1 base at V and 4 bases at J, with 13 bases between the two ends. Per germline, CDR1 MNHNS and CDR2 SASEGT. As DNA, the CDR3 is TGTGCCAGCAGTGAAGGTCCGGGGATCGCCTATGGCTACACCTTC. It is translated as CASSEGPGIAYGYTF.

The J gene is TRBJ2-3, the V gene TRBV2; 9 bases line up with TRBD2. CDR1 is SNHLY, CDR2 FYNNEI, per germline. The CDR3 totals 15 residues. V was pared by 8 bases and J by 1 base, with 7 bases of the junction left unmatched. CDR3 residues: CASVNPSGGTDTQYF. In DNA form, the CDR3 reads TGTGCCAGCGTCAACCCTAGCGGGGGCACAGATACGCAGTATTTT.

The chain carries TRBV2 and TRBJ2-3, with 7 positions matching TRBD1. The CDR3 runs to 13 residues. Germline V gene lookup returns CDR1 SNHLY and CDR2 FYNNEI. V dropped 5 bases and J dropped 7; count of bases not matched to a gene: 6. This chain's CDR3 is CASSPRQGHTQYF. CDR3 bases: TGTGCCAGCAGTCCTAGACAGGGCCATACGCAGTATTTT.

This clone was picked up one time. The V call is TRBV13, the J call TRBJ2-2; D is unresolved. The CDR3 has 13 residues. V gave up 6 bases and J gave up 5 bases, with 10 bases separating them. Looked up from germline, CDR1 is PRHDT and CDR2 is FYEKMQ (reference sequence). CDR3 DNA sequence: TGTGCCAGCAGTAGGGATGAAACCGGGGAGCTGTTTTTT. Protein product: CASSRDETGELFF.

This sequence joins TRBV7-2 and TRBJ2-6; TRBD1 might be the D (6 bases). Between the trimmed V and J ends, which lost 1 base and 1 base, there was a span of 14 bases. The CDR3 loop spans 18 amino acids. Per germline, CDR1 SGHTA and CDR2 FQGNSA. CDR3 residues: CASSLEGGRLSGANVLTF. CDR3 bases: TGTGCCAGCAGCTTAGAAGGGGGTAGATTATCTGGGGCCAACGTCCTGACTTTC.

The chain links TRBV30 to TRBJ1-1; a weak D match, TRBD1 (5 bases). V dropped 3 bases and J dropped 10 bases, with 21 bases sitting between them. The CDR3 has 14 residues. Germline values: CDR1 GTSNPN, CDR2 SVGIG (reference sequence). The CDR3 here is CAWSRKDSQERAFF. The CDR3 bases are TGTGCCTGGAGCCGCAAAGACAGCCAGGAGAGAGCTTTCTTT.

The chain is built from TRBV18 and TRBJ2-7, with TRBD2 as a possible D gene (5 bases). The CDR3 is made up of 14 amino acids. Per germline, CDR1 KGHSH and CDR2 LQKENI. Between the trimmed V and J ends, which lost 1 base and 3 bases, there was a span of 10 bases. The CDR3 DNA reads TGTGCCAGCTCACCACGGCGGGTGCGCTACGAGCAGTACTTC. Amino acids: CASSPRRVRYEQYF.

The gene calls are TRBV7-2 and TRBJ2-1; D tentatively reads TRBD1 or TRBD2 (5 bases each). V was trimmed by 5 bases and J by 7 bases, leaving 12 bases between them. This CDR3 spans 13 amino acids. Germline CDR1 SGHTA, CDR2 FQGNSA. In nucleotides, the CDR3 is TGTGCCAGCAGCCTGGGACGACCAAATGAGCAGTTCTTC. Amino acid sequence: CASSLGRPNEQFF.

The chain joins TRBV14 to TRBJ1-1; 8 bases line up with TRBD1. This CDR3 contains 14 residues. Germline V gene sequence: CDR1 SGHDN, CDR2 FVKESK. V gave up 0 bases and J gave up 11 bases; unmatched junction bases: 8. The CDR3, as DNA: TGTGCCAGCAGCCAAGATAGAGAGACAGGGGAGGCTTTCTTT. This sequence encodes CASSQDRETGEAFF. The full variable domain, in which reference TRBV14 and TRBJ1-1 provide the parts outside the CDR3, is EAGVTQFPSHSVIEKGQTVTLRCDPISGHDNLYWYRRVMGKEIKFLLHFVKESKQDESGMPNNRFLAERTGGTYSTLKVQPAELEDSGVYFCASSQDRETGEAFFGQGTRLTVV.

V usage is TRBV14 and J usage is TRBJ1-3, with D hard to call. The germline V and J ends were trimmed by 8 bases and 0 bases, with 2 bases remaining between them. Germline loops: CDR1 SGHDN, CDR2 FVKESK. The CDR3 spans 11 residues. CDR3 DNA: TGTGCCAGCGCCTCTGGAAACACCATATATTTT. This translates into CASASGNTIYF.

The chain couples TRBV6-6 to TRBJ2-2, with D uncertain. Between the trimmed V and J ends, which lost 7 bases and 1 base, there was a span of 7 bases. The CDR3 has 13 residues. From germline, CDR1 is MNHNY and CDR2 SVGAGI (reference sequence). This CDR3 is CASTQQNTGELFF. CDR3 bases: TGTGCCAGCACCCAGCAGAACACCGGGGAGCTGTTTTTT.

The chain couples TRBV19 to TRBJ1-2; 7 bases map to TRBD1. This CDR3 has 14 amino acids. Per germline, CDR1 LNHDA and CDR2 SQIVND (reference sequence). Trimming cost V 7 bases and J 8 bases; bases outside gene matches: 13. The CDR3 coding sequence is TGTGCCAGTAACCGACAGGGAAGAACTATCGGCTACACCTTC. This codes for CASNRQGRTIGYTF. The full variable domain, its missing parts supplied by reference TRBV19 and TRBJ1-2, is DGGITQSPKYLFRKEGQNVTLSCEQNLNHDAMYWYRQDPGQGLRLIYYSQIVNDFQKGDIAEGYSVSREKKESFPLTVTSAQKNPTAFYLCASNRQGRTIGYTFGSGTRLTVV.

The rearrangement links TRBV7-9 to TRBJ2-1; the D is unclear. The CDR3 consists of 13 residues. With 7 bases removed from V and 6 bases from J, the gap between germline ends came to 13 bases. Germline CDR1 SEHNR, CDR2 FQNEAQ (reference sequence). The CDR3 nucleotides read TGTGCCAGCAAGTACATCTCCGGCAATGAGCAGTTCTTC. Translated, it gives CASKYISGNEQFF.

The V gene is TRBV6-6, the J gene TRBJ2-1; the D gene is possibly TRBD2 (6 bases). V gave up 8 bases and J gave up 0 bases, with 14 bases separating them. The CDR3 loop spans 15 amino acids. Germline CDR1 and CDR2: MNHNY and SVGAGI (reference sequence). CDR3 residues: CASQTGRSSYNEQFF. CDR3 nucleotides: TGTGCCAGCCAAACGGGGAGGAGCTCCTACAATGAGCAGTTCTTC.

The rearrangement uses TRBV2 and TRBJ2-3, with D unclear. CDR1 is SNHLY, CDR2 FYNNEI, per germline. The V gene lost 5 bases and the J gene lost 4 bases, with 13 bases spanning the gap. The CDR3 contains 14 residues. DNA of the CDR3: TGTGCCAGCAGTCCTAGTCGGTTTGCAGATACGCAGTATTTT. It yields the protein CASSPSRFADTQYF.

The gene calls are TRBV6-4 and TRBJ2-7; TRBD1 agrees at 9 bases. The germline V gene has CDR1 MRHNA and CDR2 SNTAGT. Trimming took 8 bases from V and 3 from J; bases not matched to a gene: 11. The CDR3 covers 15 residues. CDR3 DNA sequence: TGTGCCAGCCTCTATCAACAGGGGGCCTACTACGAGCAGTACTTC. This codes for CASLYQQGAYYEQYF.

This clone occurred a few times. The chain carries TRBV14 and TRBJ2-3; TRBD1 or TRBD2 may be the D gene (5 bases each). The CDR3 spans 15 residues. The V gene's germline CDR1 is SGHDN and CDR2 FVKESK. Trimming cost V 5 bases and J 2 bases, with 14 bases left between them. CDR3 protein: CASSAGTVNTDTQYF. The DNA of the CDR3 is TGTGCCAGCAGCGCCGGGACCGTGAACACAGATACGCAGTATTTT.

This clone is a singleton in its sample. This CDR3 reads CATPIGQGGANVLTF. The CDR3 DNA follows: TGTGCCACCCCGATAGGACAGGGTGGGGCCAACGTCCTGACTTTC. This chain links TRBV6-1 with TRBJ2-6; 8 bases agree with TRBD1. The CDR3 runs 15 residues. The V gene's germline CDR1 is MNHNS and CDR2 SASEGT. V lost 10 bases, J lost 3 bases, and 8 bases stayed unmatched.